A selection of T cell receptor beta chains follows, all from one sample in a study of blood T cell repertoires in COVID-19. TCRdb's table, derived via immunoSEQ multiplex PCR, lists solely in-frame clones and lacks some. The sample lists over 400,000 clones, approximately 85% occurring once. Sequencing input: peripheral blood. These TCRs come from a human donor in a cohort sampled during active COVID-19. The CDR3 runs from the conserved cysteine through the conserved F or W. Fields, in order: CDR3 DNA, CDR3 protein, clone size, V gene, D gene, J gene. A D gene is named only where the DNA matches it firmly. Part of the rows lack a size; the others show once, few, many or a class for expanded clones.

TGTGCCAGCAGGGGGGGTACCACCAATGAAAAACTGTTTTTT CASRGGTTNEKLFF NA TRBV4-2 NA TRBJ1-4
TGTGCTAGTGCCGGGGTGGCGGGAGGGAACAATGAGCAGTTCTTC CASAGVAGGNNEQFF NA TRBV12-5 TRBD2 TRBJ2-1
TGTGCCAGCAGCCAAGATCGCGCCCAGCCCCAGCATTTT CASSQDRAQPQHF NA TRBV3-1/TRBV3-2 NA TRBJ1-5
TGTGCCACCAGCATCCCTCGAGCGGGCTCCTACAATGAGCAGTTCTTC CATSIPRAGSYNEQFF NA TRBV15 NA TRBJ2-1
TGCGCCAGCAGCCAAGAGGATAGCGGGCGAAAGAGGGGGACCCAGTACTTC CASSQEDSGRKRGTQYF NA TRBV4-1 TRBD2 TRBJ2-5
TGTGCCAGCTCACCCAGGGAAGGGGATTCACCCCTCCACTTT CASSPREGDSPLHF NA TRBV18 NA TRBJ1-6
TGTGCCAGCAGTGAAGTTATAGCCGGGGAGCTGTTTTTT CASSEVIAGELFF NA TRBV2 NA TRBJ2-2
TGCGCCAGCAGCTTGAGCGGGATAGGTTCCGGGGAGCTGTTTTTT CASSLSGIGSGELFF once TRBV5-1 TRBD2 TRBJ2-2
TGTGCCACCAGCAGAGAGAGGGACAGTAATCAGCCCCAGCATTTT CATSRERDSNQPQHF NA TRBV15 TRBD1 TRBJ1-5
TGTGCCAGCAGTCGATGGGACTACCAGATGCGGTTGACGCAGTATTTT CASSRWDYQMRLTQYF NA TRBV3-1/TRBV3-2 TRBD2 TRBJ2-3
TGCGCCAGCAGCCACGGGACTGGACAAGAGACCCAGTACTTC CASSHGTGQETQYF NA TRBV4-1 NA TRBJ2-5
TGCGCCAGCAGCTTGGGACTAGCGGGAGGCGAGCAGTACTTC CASSLGLAGGEQYF NA TRBV5-1 TRBD2 TRBJ2-7
TGTGCCATCAGTGAGGGTGAGAATGAAAAACTGTTTTTT CAISEGENEKLFF NA TRBV10-3 NA TRBJ1-4
TGTGCCAGCACCCGGGGACTTAATGAAAAACTGTTTTTT CASTRGLNEKLFF NA TRBV2 NA TRBJ1-4
TGTGCCAGCAGCTTAACCCACGCGTGGGAGGCACTCCAGGTAAGTCCGGGGGAGCAGTACTTC CASSLTHAWEALQVSPGEQYF once TRBV7-3 NA TRBJ2-7
TGTGCCAGCAGCTTAGGCGAAGGGGGCCATTATGGCTACACCTTC CASSLGEGGHYGYTF once TRBV11-2 TRBD1 TRBJ1-2
TGTGCCTGGAGTGTAGGAGAGCCCCTCCACTTT CAWSVGEPLHF few TRBV30 NA TRBJ1-6
TGTGCCGTTCACCGGGACAGGAACACTGAAGCTTTCTTT CAVHRDRNTEAFF NA TRBV2 TRBD1 TRBJ1-1
TGTGCCAGCACAAAGGACAGGGCCCACGAGCAGTACTTC CASTKDRAHEQYF NA TRBV6-6 TRBD1 TRBJ2-7
TGTGCCAGTAGTCCTTCAGCGGGAGGTCACAATGAGCAGTTCTTC CASSPSAGGHNEQFF few TRBV19 TRBD2 TRBJ2-1
TGTGCCAGCAGCCCTAGCGGGAGGGTTGAGCAGTACTTC CASSPSGRVEQYF NA TRBV7-2 TRBD2 TRBJ2-7
TGTGCCAGCAGTTACGAGGGCCTTGGCTACACCTTC CASSYEGLGYTF few TRBV12-3/TRBV12-4 NA TRBJ1-2
TGCGCCAGCAGCTTCCACCCGACTACGGGGGATGGGGCCAACGTCCTGACTTTC CASSFHPTTGDGANVLTF NA TRBV5-1 NA TRBJ2-6
TGTGCCAGCAGTTGGGAGGGCCGGGAGACCCAGTACTTC CASSWEGRETQYF NA TRBV27 TRBD2 TRBJ2-5
TGTGCCAGCAGCCCCCGAGTAGGGGAGCTGTTTTTT CASSPRVGELFF NA TRBV11-3 NA TRBJ2-2
TGTGCCAGCAGCCGGACAGGTAATCAGCCCCAGCATTTT CASSRTGNQPQHF NA TRBV11-3 TRBD1 TRBJ1-5
TGTGCCAGCAGCCCCGGACGGGAGCCCTACGAGCAGTACTTC CASSPGREPYEQYF NA TRBV7-2 NA TRBJ2-7
TGTGCCAGTAGTACCGGACAGGGGGACTACGAGCAGTACTTC CASSTGQGDYEQYF NA TRBV19 TRBD1 TRBJ2-7
TGCAGCGTGGGGGGGACTAGCGGGAGACCCCAGTACTTC CSVGGTSGRPQYF NA TRBV29-1 TRBD2 TRBJ2-5
TGTGCCAGCAGCTCAGGCCTTGGGGAGACCCAGTACTTC CASSSGLGETQYF NA TRBV5-4 NA TRBJ2-5
TGTGCCAGCAGCGTAGCGGGAGGCCGTGAGCAGTTCTTC CASSVAGGREQFF NA TRBV9 TRBD2 TRBJ2-1
TGTGCCAGCAGCCTTATCACAGGTTCCTACGAGCAGTACTTC CASSLITGSYEQYF NA TRBV5-6 NA TRBJ2-7
TGTGCCAGCAGTTTTGACAGGGTGGGCAATGAGCAGTTCTTC CASSFDRVGNEQFF NA TRBV6-5 TRBD1 TRBJ2-1
TGTGCCAGCAGCTTATCGAGGAGGGATCAGCCCCAGCATTTT CASSLSRRDQPQHF NA TRBV13 NA TRBJ1-5
TGTGCCAGTAGTATGGGCTATGGGGGGACCGCTAATGAAAAACTGTTTTTT CASSMGYGGTANEKLFF NA TRBV19 NA TRBJ1-4
TGCGCCAGCAGCCGAGAGGGGGCCGTAGCCGAAAAACTGTTTTTT CASSREGAVAEKLFF NA TRBV4-1 TRBD1 TRBJ1-4
TGTGCCACCAGTGTTTCCCGACAGGACCCCTCTGGGAATGAGCAGTTCTTC CATSVSRQDPSGNEQFF NA TRBV24-1 NA TRBJ2-1
TGTGCCAGCAGCTTAGGAGAGGCGGGACAGGGGGCTAACTATGGCTACACCTTC CASSLGEAGQGANYGYTF few TRBV11-3 TRBD1 TRBJ1-2
TGTGCCAGCAGCCCCAATGGGGCCACCGGGGAGCTGTTTTTT CASSPNGATGELFF NA TRBV7-3 NA TRBJ2-2
TGTGCCAGCAGCTCACCCCGGGCGGGGACGTACAATGAGCAGTTCTTC CASSSPRAGTYNEQFF NA TRBV11-2 NA TRBJ2-1
TGTGCCAGCCCCCAGGGGTCCTCGAACACCGGGGAGCTGTTTTTT CASPQGSSNTGELFF NA TRBV2 NA TRBJ2-2